The T cell receptor (beta chain) under discussion was sequenced for a study of shared clonotypes between healthy human individuals. As to this clone: Its antigen is not identified.

The CDR3 covers 13 residues. V was shortened by 4 bases and J by 8 bases, with 14 bases between the two germline ends. Germline lookup yields CDR1 MNHNS and CDR2 SASEGT. Replicate sorted-subset PCRs were loaded with approximately 190 ng DNA, about 31,000 T cell genomes. The assay was immunoSEQ multiplex PCR, and TCRdb's table has in-frame clones only and misses some. The data contain about 2.3 million clones, 85% to 95% of them seen just once; the ten biggest clones take up about 0.41%. General study results and limits: Blood was the sole source, and tissue repertoires probably differ. Rarefaction exposed incomplete sorted-subset sequencing despite large depth.

The chain employs TRBV6-1 and TRBJ1-2, with D tentatively TRBD1 (6 bases). The receptor was isolated from a man aged 18 to 30 in good health. Some clones in this sample may be carry-over from other donors' samples. Sequences were obtained from naive CD4+ T cells from PBMCs. Stated subset: CD45RA+ positively selected. In DNA, the CDR3 is TGTGCCAGCAGTGTTGACAGGTGGGGCGGCTACACCTTC. It translates to CASSVDRWGGYTF.